These 5 T cell receptor beta chains were all obtained from the same sample, sequenced in a study of cytomegalovirus exposure and HLA in healthy donors. In the PCR, 60 Vbeta and 13 Jbeta primers were used. Repertoires were generated with immunoSEQ multiplex PCR, while TCRdb's copy carries only in-frame clones and drops some. Among 180,000 or so clones listed, approximately 70% were seen once. The sample comprised PBMCs. These receptors were taken from a human donor in good health.

This clone was observed a single time. The gene calls are TRBV6-5 and TRBJ2-1; D gene ambiguous. Trimming took off 5 bases at V and 6 bases at J, with 11 bases between the two ends. CDR3 length: 13 residues. Germline lookup yields CDR1 MNHEY and CDR2 SVGAGI. CDR3 amino acids: CASSAWVANEQFF. The CDR3 DNA sequence: TGTGCCAGCAGTGCCTGGGTAGCCAATGAGCAGTTCTTC.

This clone was detected once. V gene TRBV28 combines with J gene TRBJ1-6, with D unclear. This CDR3 is 16 amino acids long. The germline gives CDR1 MDHEN, CDR2 SYDVKM. V was cut by 5 bases and J by 2 bases, with 13 bases left in between. This chain's CDR3 is CASSNTGLAYNSPLHF. CDR3 nucleotides: TGTGCCAGCAGTAATACCGGACTCGCCTATAATTCACCCCTCCACTTT.

The chain employs TRBV7-9 and TRBJ1-5; D is uncertain. The germline gives CDR1 SEHNR, CDR2 FQNEAQ (reference sequence). Deletions cut 2 bases from V and 1 base from J, with 9 bases between. The length of the CDR3 is 15 residues. The CDR3 sequence is CASSLRCRSNQPQHF. The CDR3 DNA follows: TGTGCCAGCAGCTTACGCTGCCGGAGCAATCAGCCCCAGCATTTT.

This chain uses TRBV30 with TRBJ2-7; 7 bases align to TRBD1. J was trimmed by 3 bases and V by 2 bases; bases with no gene match: 7. This CDR3 region has 14 residues. CDR1 is GTSNPN and CDR2 is SVGIG in the germline V gene (reference sequence). The CDR3 DNA is TGTGCCTGGAGTCGGGACAGCCCTATCTACGAGCAGTACTTC. This encodes CAWSRDSPIYEQYF.

V gene TRBV7-3 combines with J gene TRBJ1-1, with D unresolved. V gave up 5 bases and J gave up 3 bases, with 13 bases separating them. Per the germline V gene, CDR1 is SGHTA and CDR2 is FQGTGA. There are 14 residues in the CDR3. CDR3 bases: TGTGCCAGCAGCACGATGGGGAGGGACACTGAAGCTTTCTTT. Encoded protein: CASSTMGRDTEAFF.